This passage covers 15 T cell receptor beta chains from one sample sequenced in a study of T-cell reconstitution after alpha-beta-depleted transplantation in children. Preparation of the TCRbeta library used unique molecular identifiers. Using its own MiXCR run on the PCR reads, TCRdb lists one record per CDR3 protein. The sample lists fewer than 120,000 distinct CDR3 sequences, 10% to 13% occurring once. This specimen was PBMCs from the stem cell graft donor, taken from the stem cell graft. These receptors all come from a human donor who donated a stem cell graft to a child with acute lymphoblastic leukemia.

This clonotype came up many times. The rearrangement joins TRBV12-3 or TRBV12-4 to TRBJ2-5, with 9 nucleotides matching TRBD2. The CDR3 has 13 amino acids. V shed 6 bases and J 5 bases; nucleotides not matched to a gene: 4. The CDR3 sequence: CASRLAGLETQYF. The DNA of the CDR3 is TGTGCCAGCAGGCTAGCGGGATTGGAGACCCAGTACTTC.

The chain joins TRBV7-9 to TRBJ1-4; D remains ambiguous. Between the trimmed V and J ends, which lost 7 bases and 2 bases, there was a span of 14 bases. CDR1 is SEHNR and CDR2 is FQNEAQ in the germline V gene (reference sequence). This CDR3 is 15 amino acids long. CDR3 DNA sequence: TGTGCCAGCACCCCGCCCGGGCCCACTAATGAAAAACTGTTTTTT. Its translation: CASTPPGPTNEKLFF.

This clonotype was counted at least ten times. The junction shows a germline mismatch at one end, possibly a read error. The chain links TRBV12-3 or TRBV12-4 to TRBJ2-7; D is possibly TRBD2 (5 bases). The CDR3 is made up of 12 amino acids. CDR3 in DNA: TGTGCCAGCAGTTTAAGAGGGAACGAGCAGTACTTT. Translating it yields CASSLRGNEQYF.

The chain employs TRBV24-1 and TRBJ2-1; D remains ambiguous. V dropped 3 bases and J dropped 5 bases, with 10 bases sitting between them. This CDR3 has 14 residues. In germline, CDR1 is KGHDR, CDR2 SFDVKD. CDR3 amino acids: CATSDPVTNNEQFF. CDR3 nucleotides: TGTGCCACCAGTGATCCAGTCACGAACAATGAGCAGTTCTTC.

At least ten counts were recorded for this clonotype. V is TRBV20-1 and J is TRBJ2-3; the D gene is possibly TRBD2 (5 bases). Trimming shortened V by 6 bases and J by 3 bases, and 10 bases separated the two germline ends. Germline V CDR1 and CDR2: DFQATT, SNEGSKA (reference sequence). The CDR3 consists of 12 residues. DNA of the CDR3: TGCAGTGCGCGGGTCCTAACAGATACGCAGTATTTT. As protein: CSARVLTDTQYF.

This clonotype was seen ten or more times. The V gene is TRBV3-1, the J gene TRBJ1-5; tentatively, D is TRBD1 (5 bases). Deletions cut 5 bases from V and 4 bases from J, with 9 bases between. CDR3 length: 13 amino acids. From germline, CDR1 is LGHDT and CDR2 YNNKEL (reference sequence). The CDR3 nucleotides read TGTGCCAGCAGCTTCGCAGGGAATCAGCCCCAGCATTTT. Translating gives CASSFAGNQPQHF.

This clonotype showed up many times. This chain joins TRBV15 and TRBJ2-2; no definite D call. CDR1 and CDR2 from the germline V gene are LNHNV and YYDKDF (reference sequence). The CDR3 is 14 residues long. The ends were cut back, 4 bases at V and 6 bases at J, with 12 bases in the middle. The CDR3 nucleotides are TGTGCCACCAGCAAATATCCGAAGTCCGGGGAGCTGTTTTTT. Amino acids: CATSKYPKSGELFF. Based on the CDR3 plus reference TRBV15 and TRBJ2-2, the full variable domain is DAMVIQNPRYQVTQFGKPVTLSCSQTLNHNVMYWYQQKSSQAPKLLFHYYDKDFNNEADTPDNFQSRRPNTSFCFLDIRSPGLGDTAMYLCATSKYPKSGELFFGEGSRLTVL.

This clonotype was detected ten times or more. V gene TRBV28 combines with J gene TRBJ1-5; 10 bases line up with TRBD1. CDR1 and CDR2 (germline): MDHEN, SYDVKM. CDR3 length: 16 amino acids. J gave up 4 bases and V 5 bases, and 8 bases lay outside the gene matches. The CDR3 DNA sequence: TGTGCCAGCAGTGCCCTGGACAGGGGGAGTAATCAGCCCCAGCATTTT. Protein product: CASSALDRGSNQPQHF.

There are a few counts of this clonotype. A read error may explain this, as a much larger clone is one base away. The chain couples TRBV5-1 to TRBJ2-4; D is tentatively TRBD1 or TRBD2 (5 bases each). This CDR3 has 16 amino acids. Per germline, CDR1 SGHRS and CDR2 YFSETQ. CDR3 region: CASSGLAARGKNSQYF. The CDR3 region has the DNA TGCGCCAGCAGCGGGTTGGCAGCTCGGGGCAAAAACAGTCAGTACTTC.

This clonotype occurred many times. The CDR3 coding sequence is TGCGCCAGCAGCTTCAGACAGGACTACGAGCAGTACTTC. It is translated as CASSFRQDYEQYF. The genes are TRBV5-1 and TRBJ2-7; perhaps TRBD1 as D (6 bases). Trimming removed 2 bases at V and 3 bases at J, with 9 bases between. From germline, CDR1 is SGHRS and CDR2 YFSETQ. CDR3 length: 13 amino acids.

The rearrangement links TRBV7-2 to TRBJ2-7; no clear D gene. This CDR3 region has 14 residues. Germline-derived CDR1 and CDR2 are SGHTA and FQGNSA. V shed 5 bases and J shed 11 bases, with 22 bases lying between them. The CDR3 reads CASSRTTGALVEYF. CDR3 bases: TGTGCCAGCAGCCGCACTACCGGCGCCCTTGTGGAGTACTTC. The variable domain in full, completed from reference TRBV7-2 and TRBJ2-7, reads GAGVSQSPSNKVTEKGKDVELRCDPISGHTALYWYRQSLGQGLEFLIYFQGNSAPDKSGLPSDRFSAERTGGSVSTLTIQRTQQEDSAVYLCASSRTTGALVEYFGPGTRLTVT.

This clonotype was detected many times. The chain carries TRBV10-2 and TRBJ2-7, with 11 nucleotides matching TRBD1. The germline V gene has CDR1 WSHSY and CDR2 SAAADI. The V segment lost 1 base and the J segment 4 bases; nucleotides outside the gene matches: 12. The CDR3 totals 18 residues. Written as DNA, the CDR3 is TGCGCCAGCAGTGAGTTTTATACCGGGACAGGGGGATATTACGAGCAGTACTTC. This encodes CASSEFYTGTGGYYEQYF.

This clonotype was observed at least ten times. The chain uses TRBV7-9 and TRBJ1-4; D not certain. The CDR3 spans 13 residues. From germline, CDR1 is SEHNR and CDR2 FQNEAQ (reference sequence). Trimming removed 6 bases from V and 8 bases from J, with 13 bases in between. The CDR3 reads CASRRESGEKLFF. The CDR3 nucleotides read TGTGCCAGCAGGAGGGAATCGGGGGAAAAACTGTTTTTT.

This clonotype showed up many times. The chain combines TRBV7-9 with TRBJ1-6; weak D call: TRBD1 (5 bases). CDR3 size: 17 residues. V was clipped by 4 bases and J by 7 bases, with 20 bases between them. Germline values: CDR1 SEHNR, CDR2 FQNEAQ (reference sequence). The CDR3 region is CASSSPMSGAGNSPLHF. In nucleotides, the CDR3 is TGTGCCAGCAGCTCCCCAATGAGCGGGGCTGGGAATTCACCCCTCCACTTT.

This clonotype was observed many times. The gene calls are TRBV4-3 and TRBJ2-1; 9 bases agree with TRBD2. The CDR3 has 16 amino acids. With 4 bases clipped from V and 3 bases from J, the junction kept 7 bases outside the gene matches. Germline assignment: CDR1 LGHNA and CDR2 YSLEER. The DNA of the CDR3 is TGCGCCAGCAGCCGAGCCTTAGCGGGAGACTACAATGAGCAGTTCTTC. Translation gives CASSRALAGDYNEQFF.